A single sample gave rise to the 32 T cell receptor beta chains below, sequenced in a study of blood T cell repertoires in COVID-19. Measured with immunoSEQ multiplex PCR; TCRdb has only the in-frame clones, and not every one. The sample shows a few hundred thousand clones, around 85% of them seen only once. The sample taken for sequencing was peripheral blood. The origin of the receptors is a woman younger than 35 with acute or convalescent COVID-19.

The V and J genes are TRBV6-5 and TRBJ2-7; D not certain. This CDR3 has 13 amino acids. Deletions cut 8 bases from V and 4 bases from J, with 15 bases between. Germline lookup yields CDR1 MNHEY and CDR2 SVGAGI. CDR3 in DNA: TGTGCCAGCTCCCGGTTGGTAGATTACGAGCAGTACTTC. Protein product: CASSRLVDYEQYF.

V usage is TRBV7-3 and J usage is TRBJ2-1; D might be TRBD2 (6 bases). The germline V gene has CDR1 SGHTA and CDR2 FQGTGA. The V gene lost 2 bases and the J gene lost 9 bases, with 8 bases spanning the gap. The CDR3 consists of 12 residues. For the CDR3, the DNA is TGTGCCAGCAGCTTAGGGGGAGGTGAGCAGTTCTTC. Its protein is CASSLGGGEQFF. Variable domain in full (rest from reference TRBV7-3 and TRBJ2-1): GAGVSQTPSNKVTEKGKYVELRCDPISGHTALYWYRQSLGQGPEFLIYFQGTGAADDSGLPNDRFFAVRPEGSVSTLKIQRTERGDSAVYLCASSLGGGEQFFGPGTRLTVL.

This CDR3 reads CASSEGRESRGYTF. The DNA for the CDR3 is TGTGCCAGCAGTGAAGGAAGGGAGTCCAGAGGCTACACCTTC. The chain couples TRBV6-1 to TRBJ1-2; D is ambiguous. Trimming removed 1 base at V and 8 bases at J, with 14 bases between. CDR3 size: 14 residues. Germline assignment: CDR1 MNHNS and CDR2 SASEGT.

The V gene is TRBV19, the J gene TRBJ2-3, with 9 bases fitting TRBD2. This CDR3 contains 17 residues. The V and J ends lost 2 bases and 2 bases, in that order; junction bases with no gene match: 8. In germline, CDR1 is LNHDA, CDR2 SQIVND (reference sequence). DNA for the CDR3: TGTGCCAGTAGTATAAATCGCCTAGCGGGGAACACAGATACGCAGTATTTT. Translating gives CASSINRLAGNTDTQYF.

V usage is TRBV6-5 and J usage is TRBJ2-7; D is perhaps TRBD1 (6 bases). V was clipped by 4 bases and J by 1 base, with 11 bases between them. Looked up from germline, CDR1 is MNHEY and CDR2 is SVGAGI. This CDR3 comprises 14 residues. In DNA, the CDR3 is TGTGCCAGCAGTTCTTACAGGGAGTCCTACGAGCAGTACTTC. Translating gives CASSSYRESYEQYF.

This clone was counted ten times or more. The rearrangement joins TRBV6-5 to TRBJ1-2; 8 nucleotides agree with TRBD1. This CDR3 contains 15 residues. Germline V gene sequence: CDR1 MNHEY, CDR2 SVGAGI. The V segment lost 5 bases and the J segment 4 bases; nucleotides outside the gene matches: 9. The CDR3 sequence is CASSRTGRKVYGYTF. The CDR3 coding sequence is TGTGCCAGCAGTAGGACAGGGCGGAAGGTCTATGGCTACACCTTC.

The CDR3 DNA reads TGTGCCAGCAGTGAAATGGTAGCGGGAGGGGGAACCGGGGAGCTGTTTTTT. It yields the protein CASSEMVAGGGTGELFF. V gene TRBV6-1 combines with J gene TRBJ2-2, with 11 bases fitting TRBD2. With V trimmed by 2 bases and J by 5 bases, 7 bases remained unmatched. The CDR3 length is 17 residues. Germline assignment: CDR1 MNHNS and CDR2 SASEGT.

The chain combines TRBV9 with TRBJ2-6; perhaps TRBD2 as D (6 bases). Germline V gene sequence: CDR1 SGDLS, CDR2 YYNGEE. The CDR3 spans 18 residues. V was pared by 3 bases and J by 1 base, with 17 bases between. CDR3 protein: CASSDRKVGTSGANVLTF. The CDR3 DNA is TGTGCCAGCAGCGACCGAAAAGTGGGGACTTCTGGGGCCAACGTCCTGACTTTC.

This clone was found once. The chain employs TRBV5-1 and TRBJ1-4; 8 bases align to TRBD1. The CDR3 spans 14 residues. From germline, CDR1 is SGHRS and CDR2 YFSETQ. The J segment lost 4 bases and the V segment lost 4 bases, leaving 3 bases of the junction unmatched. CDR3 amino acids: CASSQTGVNEKLFF. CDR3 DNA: TGCGCCAGCAGCCAGACAGGGGTTAATGAAAAACTGTTTTTT.

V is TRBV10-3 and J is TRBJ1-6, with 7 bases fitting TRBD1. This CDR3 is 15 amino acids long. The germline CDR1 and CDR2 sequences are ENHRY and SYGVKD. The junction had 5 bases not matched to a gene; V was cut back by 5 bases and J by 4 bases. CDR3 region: CAISTGTDYNSPLHF. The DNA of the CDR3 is TGTGCCATCAGTACCGGGACAGATTATAATTCACCCCTCCACTTT.

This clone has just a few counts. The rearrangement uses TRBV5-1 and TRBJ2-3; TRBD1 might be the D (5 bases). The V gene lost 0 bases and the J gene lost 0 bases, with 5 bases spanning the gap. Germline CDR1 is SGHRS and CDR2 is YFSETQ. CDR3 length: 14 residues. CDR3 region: CASSLGQSTDTQYF. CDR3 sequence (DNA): TGCGCCAGCAGCTTGGGACAGAGCACAGATACGCAGTATTTT. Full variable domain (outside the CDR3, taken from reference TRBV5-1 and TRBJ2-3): KAGVTQTPRYLIKTRGQQVTLSCSPISGHRSVSWYQQTPGQGLQFLFEYFSETQRNKGNFPGRFSGRQFSNSRSEMNVSTLELGDSALYLCASSLGQSTDTQYFGPGTRLTVL.

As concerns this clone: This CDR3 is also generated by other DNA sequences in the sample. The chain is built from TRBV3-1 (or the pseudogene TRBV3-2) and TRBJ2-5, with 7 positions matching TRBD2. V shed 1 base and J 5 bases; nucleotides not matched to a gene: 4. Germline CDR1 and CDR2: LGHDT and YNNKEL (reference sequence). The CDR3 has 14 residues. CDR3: CASSQVGGGETQYF. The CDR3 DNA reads TGTGCCAGCAGCCAAGTTGGGGGAGGGGAGACCCAGTACTTC.

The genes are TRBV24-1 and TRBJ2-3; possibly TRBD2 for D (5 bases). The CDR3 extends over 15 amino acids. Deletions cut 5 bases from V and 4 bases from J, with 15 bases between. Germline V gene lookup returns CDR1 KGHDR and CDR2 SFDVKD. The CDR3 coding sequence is TGTGCCACCAGTGGCGCAATCGAGGAGGCAGATACGCAGTATTTT. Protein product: CATSGAIEEADTQYF.

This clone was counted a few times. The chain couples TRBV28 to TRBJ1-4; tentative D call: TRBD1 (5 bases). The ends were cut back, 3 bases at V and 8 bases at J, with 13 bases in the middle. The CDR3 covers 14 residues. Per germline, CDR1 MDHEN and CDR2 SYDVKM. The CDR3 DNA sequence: TGTGCCAGCAGTTTGTATGGGGGGGGAGAAAAACTGTTTTTT. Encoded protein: CASSLYGGGEKLFF. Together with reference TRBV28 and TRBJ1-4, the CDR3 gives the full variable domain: DVKVTQSSRYLVKRTGEKVFLECVQDMDHENMFWYRQDPGLGLRLIYFSYDVKMKEKGDIPEGYSVSREKKERFSLILESASTNQTSMYLCASSLYGGGEKLFFGSGTQLSVL.

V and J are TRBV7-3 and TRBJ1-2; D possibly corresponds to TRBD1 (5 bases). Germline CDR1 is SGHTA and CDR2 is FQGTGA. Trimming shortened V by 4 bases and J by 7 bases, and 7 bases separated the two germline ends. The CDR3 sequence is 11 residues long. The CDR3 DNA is TGTGCCAGCAGCTCGGGGGGTGGCTACACCTTC. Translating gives CASSSGGGYTF.

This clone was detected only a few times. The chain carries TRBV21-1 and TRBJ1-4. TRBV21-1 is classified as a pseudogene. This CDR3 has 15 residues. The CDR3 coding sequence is TGTGCCAGCAGCAAAGCAACGGACGGGGAAGAAAAACTGTTTTTT. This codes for CASSKATDGEEKLFF.

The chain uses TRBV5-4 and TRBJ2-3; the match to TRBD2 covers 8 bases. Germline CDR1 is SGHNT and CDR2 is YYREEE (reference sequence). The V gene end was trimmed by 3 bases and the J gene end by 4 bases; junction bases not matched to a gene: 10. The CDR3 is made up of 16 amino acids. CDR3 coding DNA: TGTGCCAGCAGCTCCGGGACTAGTTACGGCCCAGATACGCAGTATTTT. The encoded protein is CASSSGTSYGPDTQYF.

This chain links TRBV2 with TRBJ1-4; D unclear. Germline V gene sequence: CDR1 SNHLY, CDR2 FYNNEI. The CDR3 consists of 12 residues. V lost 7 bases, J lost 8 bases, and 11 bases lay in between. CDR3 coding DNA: TGTGCCAGCATGCTGGTTGGCGAAAAACTGTTTTTT. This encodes CASMLVGEKLFF. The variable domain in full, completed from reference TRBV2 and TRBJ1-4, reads EPEVTQTPSHQVTQMGQEVILRCVPISNHLYFYWYRQILGQKVEFLVSFYNNEISEKSEIFDDQFSVERPDGSNFTLKIRSTKLEDSAMYFCASMLVGEKLFFGSGTQLSVL.

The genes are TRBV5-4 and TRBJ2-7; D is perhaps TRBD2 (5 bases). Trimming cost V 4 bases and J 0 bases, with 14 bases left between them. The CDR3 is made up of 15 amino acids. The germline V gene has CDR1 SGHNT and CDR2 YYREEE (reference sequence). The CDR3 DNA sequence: TGTGCCAGCAGCCTCACCCAGCGGTCCTCCTACGAGCAGTACTTC. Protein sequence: CASSLTQRSSYEQYF.

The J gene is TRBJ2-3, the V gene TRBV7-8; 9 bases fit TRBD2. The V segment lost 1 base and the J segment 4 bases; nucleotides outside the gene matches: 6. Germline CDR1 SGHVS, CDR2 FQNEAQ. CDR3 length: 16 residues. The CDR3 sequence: CASSLGFSGSADTQYF. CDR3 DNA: TGTGCCAGCAGCTTAGGTTTTAGCGGGAGCGCAGATACGCAGTATTTT.

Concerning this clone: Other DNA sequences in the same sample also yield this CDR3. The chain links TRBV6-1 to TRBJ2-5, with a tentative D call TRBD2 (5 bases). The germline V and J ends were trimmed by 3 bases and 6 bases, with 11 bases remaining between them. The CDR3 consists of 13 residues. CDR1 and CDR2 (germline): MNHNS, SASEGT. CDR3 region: CASSDRGLKTQYF. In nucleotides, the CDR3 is TGTGCCAGCAGTGACAGAGGGCTTAAGACCCAGTACTTC.

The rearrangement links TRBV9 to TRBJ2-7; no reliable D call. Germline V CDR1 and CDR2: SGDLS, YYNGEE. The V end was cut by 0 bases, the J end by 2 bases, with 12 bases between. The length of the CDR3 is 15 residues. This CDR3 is CASSVVASETYEQYF. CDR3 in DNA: TGTGCCAGCAGCGTAGTTGCTAGTGAGACCTACGAGCAGTACTTC.

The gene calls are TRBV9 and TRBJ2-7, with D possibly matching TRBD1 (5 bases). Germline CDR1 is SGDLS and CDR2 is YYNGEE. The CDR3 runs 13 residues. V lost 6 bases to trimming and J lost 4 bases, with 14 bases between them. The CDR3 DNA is TGTGCCAGCATAAGGGGCTCCCTATACGAGCAGTACTTC. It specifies CASIRGSLYEQYF. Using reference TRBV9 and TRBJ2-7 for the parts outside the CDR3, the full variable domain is DSGVTQTPKHLITATGQRVTLRCSPRSGDLSVYWYQQSLDQGLQFLIQYYNGEERAKGNILERFSAQQFPDLHSELNLSSLELGDSALYFCASIRGSLYEQYFGPGTRLTVT.

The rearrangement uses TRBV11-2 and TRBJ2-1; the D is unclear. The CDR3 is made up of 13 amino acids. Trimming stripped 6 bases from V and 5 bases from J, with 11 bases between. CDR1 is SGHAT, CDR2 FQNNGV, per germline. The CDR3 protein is CASRSRLHNEQFF. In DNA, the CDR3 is TGTGCCAGCAGATCAAGACTTCACAATGAGCAGTTCTTC.

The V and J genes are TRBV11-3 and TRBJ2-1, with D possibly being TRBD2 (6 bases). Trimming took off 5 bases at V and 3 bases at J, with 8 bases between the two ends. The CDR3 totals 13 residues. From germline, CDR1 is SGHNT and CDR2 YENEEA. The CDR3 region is CASSPSDYNEQFF. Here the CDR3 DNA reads TGTGCCAGCAGCCCTAGCGACTACAATGAGCAGTTCTTC.

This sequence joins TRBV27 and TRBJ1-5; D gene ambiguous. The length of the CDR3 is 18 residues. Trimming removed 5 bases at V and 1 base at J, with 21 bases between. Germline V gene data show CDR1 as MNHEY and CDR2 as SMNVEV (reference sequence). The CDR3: CASSPRVDGVGSNQPQHF. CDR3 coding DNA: TGTGCCAGCAGTCCGCGAGTTGACGGGGTTGGAAGCAATCAGCCCCAGCATTTT.

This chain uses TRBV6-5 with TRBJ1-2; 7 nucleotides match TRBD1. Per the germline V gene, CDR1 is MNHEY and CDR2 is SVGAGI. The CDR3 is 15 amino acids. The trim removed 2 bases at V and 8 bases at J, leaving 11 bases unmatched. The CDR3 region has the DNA TGTGCCAGCAGTTACCGCCAACAGGGGCCGGGAGGCTACACCTTC. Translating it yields CASSYRQQGPGGYTF.

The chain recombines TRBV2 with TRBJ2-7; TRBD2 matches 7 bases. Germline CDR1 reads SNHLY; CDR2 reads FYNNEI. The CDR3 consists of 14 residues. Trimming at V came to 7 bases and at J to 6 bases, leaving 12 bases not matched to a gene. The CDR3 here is CASNEREVLGEQYF. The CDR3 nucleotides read TGTGCCAGCAATGAGCGGGAAGTTTTGGGCGAGCAGTACTTC. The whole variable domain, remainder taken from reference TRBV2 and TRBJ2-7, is EPEVTQTPSHQVTQMGQEVILRCVPISNHLYFYWYRQILGQKVEFLVSFYNNEISEKSEIFDDQFSVERPDGSNFTLKIRSTKLEDSAMYFCASNEREVLGEQYFGPGTRLTVT.

The CDR3 spells CASSLGRAEAFF. CDR3 in DNA: TGCGCCAGCAGCTTGGGGAGGGCTGAAGCTTTCTTT. The rearrangement joins TRBV5-1 to TRBJ1-1; D is ambiguous. Trimming left V 0 bases short and J 6 bases short, with 6 bases between. The V gene's germline CDR1 is SGHRS and CDR2 YFSETQ. There are 12 residues in the CDR3.

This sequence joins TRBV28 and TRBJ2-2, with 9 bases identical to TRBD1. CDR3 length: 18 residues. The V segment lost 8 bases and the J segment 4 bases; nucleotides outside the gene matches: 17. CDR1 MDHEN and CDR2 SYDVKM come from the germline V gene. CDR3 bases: TGTGCCAGCGAGCCTAGGGACAGGGTTTTTCGGGGCACCGGGGAGCTGTTTTTT. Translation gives CASEPRDRVFRGTGELFF.

For the CDR3, the DNA is TGTGCCAGCAGCTTGGTTGCGGGAGGTACCTACGAGCAGTACTTC. Its translation: CASSLVAGGTYEQYF. V and J are TRBV5-5 and TRBJ2-7; 8 nucleotides line up with TRBD2. The CDR3 covers 15 residues. Germline-derived CDR1 and CDR2 are SGHKS and YYEKEE (reference sequence). Trimming at V came to 0 bases and at J to 2 bases, leaving 4 bases not matched to a gene.

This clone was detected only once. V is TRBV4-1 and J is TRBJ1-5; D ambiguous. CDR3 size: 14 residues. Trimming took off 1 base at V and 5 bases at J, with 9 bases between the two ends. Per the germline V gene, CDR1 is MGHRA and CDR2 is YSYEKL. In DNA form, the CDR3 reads TGCGCCAGCAGCCAAGTTACGGGTGATCAGCCCCAGCATTTT. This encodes CASSQVTGDQPQHF.